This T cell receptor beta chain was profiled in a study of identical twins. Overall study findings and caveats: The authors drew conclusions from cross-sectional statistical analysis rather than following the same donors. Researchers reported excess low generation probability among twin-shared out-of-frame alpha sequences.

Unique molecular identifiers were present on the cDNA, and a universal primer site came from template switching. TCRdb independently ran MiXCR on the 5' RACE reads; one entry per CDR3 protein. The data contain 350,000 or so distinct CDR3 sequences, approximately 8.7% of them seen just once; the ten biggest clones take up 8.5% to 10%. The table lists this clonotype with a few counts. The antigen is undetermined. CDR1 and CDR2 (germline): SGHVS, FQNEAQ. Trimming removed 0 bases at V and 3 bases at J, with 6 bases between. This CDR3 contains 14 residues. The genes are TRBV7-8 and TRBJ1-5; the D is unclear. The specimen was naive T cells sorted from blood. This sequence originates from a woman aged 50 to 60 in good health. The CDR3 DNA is TGTGCCAGCAGCTTAGCGCGGCTCAATCAGCCCCAGCATTTT. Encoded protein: CASSLARLNQPQHF.